This T cell receptor (beta chain) came from a study of T cells in Graves' hyperthyroidism and ophthalmopathy. Study-wide context: Blood from the periphery was taken at initial diagnosis, before any treatment.

Per the germline V gene, CDR1 is SEHNR and CDR2 is FQNEAQ (reference sequence). This CDR3 is built from 9 residues. This clonotype has at least ten counts. Researchers took RNA transcripts and amplified the TCR beta CDR3 regions from them. Initially, a first-round RT-PCR of the TCR CDR3 employed the HTBI primer set. One entry per CDR3 protein, called by TCRdb with MiXCR from the multiplex PCR reads. The sample shows about 400,000 distinct CDR3 sequences, 15% to 18% of them seen only once. Diagnoses rested on clinical symptoms, serum thyroxine and TRAb, thyroid ultrasound and orbital computed tomography.

Sequenced material: blood. This sequence was found in a woman under 30 with Graves' hyperthyroidism that later progressed to Graves' ophthalmopathy. This chain joins TRBV7-9 and TRBJ1-1; no firm D call. The CDR3 sequence: CLTGAEAFF. The DNA for the CDR3 is TGTCTAACGGGAGCTGAAGCTTTCTTT.